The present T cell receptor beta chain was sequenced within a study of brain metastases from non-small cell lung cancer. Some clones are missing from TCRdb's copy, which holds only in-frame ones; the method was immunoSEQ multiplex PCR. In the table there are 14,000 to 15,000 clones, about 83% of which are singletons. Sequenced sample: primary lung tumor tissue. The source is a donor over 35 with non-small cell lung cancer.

This CDR3 reads CASSPGTGRTEAFF. CDR3 nucleotides: TGTGCCAGCTCACCCGGGACAGGGAGGACTGAAGCTTTCTTT. The J gene is TRBJ1-1, the V gene TRBV18, with 9 bases that match TRBD1. The germline gives CDR1 KGHSH, CDR2 LQKENI. V shed 3 bases, J shed 5 bases, and the junction held 4 bases outside the gene matches. The CDR3 sequence is 14 residues long.